These 19 T cell receptor beta chains share one sample of origin, sequenced in a study of OX40 agonist ivuxolimab in advanced cancers. Libraries were prepared by immunoSEQ multiplex PCR; TCRdb keeps only in-frame clonotypes and omits some of them. In the table there are roughly 41,000 clones, around 86% of which are singletons. This material consisted of CD4+ or CD8+ T cells sorted from blood, taken in a trial of the OX40 agonist ivuxolimab. All receptors come from an adult with an advanced solid tumor such as melanoma, head and neck, liver or kidney cancer.

The chain combines TRBV6-6 with TRBJ1-1; D is undetermined. The ends were cut back, 7 bases at V and 1 base at J, with 13 bases in the middle. CDR1 MNHNY and CDR2 SVGAGI come from the germline V gene (reference sequence). The length of the CDR3 is 14 residues. The CDR3 protein is CASTPEGRNTEAFF. CDR3 in DNA: TGTGCCAGCACCCCGGAAGGCCGGAACACTGAAGCTTTCTTT.

The chain has TRBV5-6 and TRBJ1-5; D not certain. Germline V gene sequence: CDR1 SGHDT, CDR2 YYEEEE. The CDR3 is made up of 15 amino acids. V was clipped by 4 bases and J by 3 bases, with 14 bases between them. Here the CDR3 reads CASSRREGLNQPQHF. DNA of the CDR3: TGTGCCAGCAGCCGACGTGAGGGCCTCAATCAGCCCCAGCATTTT.

This clone was detected once. The chain has TRBV2 and TRBJ2-1, with D tentatively TRBD1 (5 bases). Germline CDR1 reads SNHLY; CDR2 reads FYNNEI. The V end was cut by 4 bases, the J end by 8 bases, with 12 bases between. This CDR3 is 13 amino acids long. CDR3 DNA: TGTGCCAGCAGTGCCGGCAGGGCTTATGAGCAGTTCTTC. The encoded protein is CASSAGRAYEQFF. The full variable domain, rest sourced from reference TRBV2 and TRBJ2-1, is EPEVTQTPSHQVTQMGQEVILRCVPISNHLYFYWYRQILGQKVEFLVSFYNNEISEKSEIFDDQFSVERPDGSNFTLKIRSTKLEDSAMYFCASSAGRAYEQFFGPGTRLTVL.

The chain links TRBV12-5 to TRBJ1-6; D is unresolved. This CDR3 is 13 amino acids long. Germline V CDR1 and CDR2: LGHNT, FRNRAP. Trimming took 4 bases from V and 7 from J, leaving 8 bases between them. CDR3 nucleotides: TGTGCTAGTGGTTCTTCCCCGAATTCACCCCTCCACTTT. This codes for CASGSSPNSPLHF. The whole variable domain, remainder taken from reference TRBV12-5 and TRBJ1-6, is DARVTQTPRHKVTEMGQEVTMRCQPILGHNTVFWYRQTMMQGLELLAYFRNRAPLDDSGMPKDRFSAEMPDATLATLKIQPSEPRDSAVYFCASGSSPNSPLHFGNGTRLTVT.

This clone was observed once. The V and J genes are TRBV19 and TRBJ1-4; maybe TRBD1 (6 bases). Trimming removed 5 bases at V and 0 bases at J, with 19 bases between. The V gene's germline CDR1 is LNHDA and CDR2 SQIVND (reference sequence). CDR3 length: 18 amino acids. The CDR3 here is CASSRTVSGGATNEKLFF. The CDR3 DNA sequence: TGTGCCAGTAGTCGGACAGTATCCGGGGGGGCAACTAATGAAAAACTGTTTTTT.

V and J are TRBV7-6 and TRBJ2-2; 11 bases map to TRBD2. Germline V gene sequence: CDR1 SGHVS, CDR2 FNYEAQ. The CDR3 contains 16 residues. V lost 1 base to trimming and J lost 4 bases; unmatched junction nucleotides: 2. CDR3 loop: CASSLGGLAVTGELFF. The CDR3 DNA sequence: TGTGCCAGCAGCTTAGGGGGACTAGCGGTCACCGGGGAGCTGTTTTTT.

This CDR3 is CASSPLAGTRETQYF. The CDR3, as DNA: TGTGCCAGCAGCCCCCTCGCGGGTACCAGGGAGACCCAGTACTTC. The J gene is TRBJ2-5, the V gene TRBV9; tentatively, D is TRBD2 (5 bases). This CDR3 is built from 15 residues. Germline V gene lookup returns CDR1 SGDLS and CDR2 YYNGEE. Trimming took off 4 bases at V and 5 bases at J, with 18 bases between the two ends.

This clone was found a few times. V usage is TRBV14 and J usage is TRBJ1-2, with D possibly being TRBD1 (5 bases). There are 12 residues in the CDR3. Trimming took off 1 base at V and 7 bases at J, with 7 bases between the two ends. Germline V gene data show CDR1 as SGHDN and CDR2 as FVKESK. The CDR3 spells CASSQVGGGYTF. DNA of the CDR3: TGTGCCAGCAGCCAAGTTGGGGGTGGCTACACCTTC.

The chain recombines TRBV4-3 with TRBJ1-1; D gene unclear. V shed 1 base and J shed 7 bases, with 13 bases lying between them. Germline CDR1 reads LGHNA; CDR2 reads YSLEER. The CDR3 runs 14 residues. CDR3 sequence reads: CASSQVERSLEAFF. The CDR3 DNA reads TGCGCCAGCAGCCAAGTTGAGCGTTCCCTTGAAGCTTTCTTT.

This chain uses TRBV6-5 with TRBJ1-5; TRBD1 matches at 8 bases. V dropped 6 bases and J dropped 6; count of bases not matched to a gene: 7. The germline V gene encodes CDR1 MNHEY and CDR2 SVGAGI. The CDR3 is made up of 14 amino acids. CDR3 DNA sequence: TGTGCCAGCAGCGCGAGTACAGGGGGTCAGCCCCAGCATTTT. It specifies CASSASTGGQPQHF.

This clone was seen only once. The J gene is TRBJ1-2, the V gene TRBV28; maybe TRBD1 (5 bases). The CDR3 runs to 12 residues. In germline, CDR1 is MDHEN, CDR2 SYDVKM. Trimming removed 7 bases from V and 3 bases from J, with 9 bases in between. The CDR3 nucleotides are TGTGCCAGCAATTCGGGACACTATGGCTACACCTTC. Amino acid sequence: CASNSGHYGYTF.

The chain carries TRBV18 and TRBJ2-3, with D perhaps matching TRBD1 (5 bases). The germline V gene has CDR1 KGHSH and CDR2 LQKENI. This CDR3 has 15 residues. V shed 2 bases and J shed 0 bases, with 9 bases lying between them. The chain's CDR3 is CASSPIQGSTDTQYF. CDR3 coding DNA: TGTGCCAGCTCACCAATCCAGGGTAGCACAGATACGCAGTATTTT. The full variable domain, rest sourced from reference TRBV18 and TRBJ2-3, is NAGVMQNPRHLVRRRGQEARLRCSPMKGHSHVYWYRQLPEEGLKFMVYLQKENIIDESGMPKERFSAEFPKEGPSILRIQQVVRGDSAAYFCASSPIQGSTDTQYFGPGTRLTVL.

The chain employs TRBV27 and TRBJ1-5; D gene unclear. V gave up 2 bases and J gave up 7 bases, with 15 bases separating them. This CDR3 contains 15 residues. Germline V CDR1 and CDR2: MNHEY, SMNVEV (reference sequence). The CDR3 bases are TGTGCCAGCAGTTTAGACGCTGTGTTGGGGCAGCCCCAGCATTTT. This translates into CASSLDAVLGQPQHF.

The chain joins TRBV5-1 to TRBJ2-7; TRBD1 agrees at 7 bases. CDR1 is SGHRS and CDR2 is YFSETQ in the germline V gene. The CDR3 is 13 amino acids. Trimming cost V 7 bases and J 2 bases; bases outside gene matches: 6. CDR3 residues: CASQFQGAYEQYF. The CDR3 coding sequence is TGCGCCAGCCAATTCCAGGGGGCCTACGAGCAGTACTTC.

V and J are TRBV30 and TRBJ2-3; no clear D gene. The V gene's germline CDR1 is GTSNPN and CDR2 SVGIG (reference sequence). Between the trimmed V and J ends, which lost 2 bases and 4 bases, there was a span of 7 bases. This CDR3 is 12 amino acids long. This CDR3 is CAWSNPPDTQYF. The CDR3 DNA follows: TGTGCCTGGAGTAACCCCCCAGATACGCAGTATTTT.

This clone has more than one count but fewer than ten. The rearrangement uses TRBV4-1 and TRBJ1-1; TRBD1 matches 10 bases. This CDR3 region has 17 residues. V shed 1 base, J shed 7 bases, and the junction held 12 bases outside the gene matches. In germline, CDR1 is MGHRA, CDR2 YSYEKL. CDR3 loop: CASSQAGTGDSSGEAFF. DNA for the CDR3: TGCGCCAGCAGCCAAGCCGGGACAGGGGACTCCAGTGGTGAAGCTTTCTTT.

CDR3 DNA sequence: TGCGCCAGCAGCTCGAAACAGGGCCAAGAGACCCAGTACTTC. Translated: CASSSKQGQETQYF. The rearrangement joins TRBV5-1 to TRBJ2-5; tentative D call: TRBD1 (6 bases). This CDR3 is 14 amino acids long. With 3 bases removed from V and 1 base from J, the gap between germline ends came to 10 bases. CDR1 SGHRS and CDR2 YFSETQ come from the germline V gene. The variable domain in full, completed from reference TRBV5-1 and TRBJ2-5, reads KAGVTQTPRYLIKTRGQQVTLSCSPISGHRSVSWYQQTPGQGLQFLFEYFSETQRNKGNFPGRFSGRQFSNSRSEMNVSTLELGDSALYLCASSSKQGQETQYFGPGTRLLVL.

This chain uses TRBV11-2 with TRBJ2-5; 12 bases map to TRBD2. The V gene's germline CDR1 is SGHAT and CDR2 FQNNGV. The CDR3 runs 16 residues. The J segment lost 5 bases and the V segment lost 5 bases, leaving 9 bases of the junction unmatched. CDR3 region: CASSPIGLAGRETQYF. In DNA, the CDR3 is TGTGCCAGCAGCCCCATAGGACTAGCGGGGAGGGAGACCCAGTACTTC.

This clone was found a few times. This chain joins TRBV6-5 and TRBJ1-1, with 8 bases aligning to TRBD1. The CDR3 sequence is 12 residues long. Germline V gene data show CDR1 as MNHEY and CDR2 as SVGAGI. Germline trimming cut 6 bases from V and 10 bases from J; bases unmatched to any gene: 7. DNA for the CDR3: TGTGCCAGCAGATCGGACAGGGACGTAGCTTTCTTT. It translates to CASRSDRDVAFF.